This TCR beta chain stems from a study of blood T cell repertoires in COVID-19 (TCRdb year 2020). About the full investigation: Collaborator samples came from the United States, Italy and Spain and covered acute and convalescent phases of COVID-19. The material from the prospective study consisted of cDNA or gDNA derived from T cells, B-cell-depleted T cells, or PBMCs. Deeply sampled blood TCRbeta repertoires from subjects exposed to, actively infected with, or recovered from COVID-19 were included in the dataset. The repertoires were released in a freely available public database meant as a resource for research on the immune response to SARS-CoV-2. The samples were drawn from the first 160 participants of the ongoing ImmuneRACE study and from some 1,300 subjects provided by 6 global collaborators. A de-identified subject ID, COVID-19 status, age in years and sex were almost always included in the sample metadata. Where available, HLA class I and class II types were taken from metadata supplied by the sample provider and were not determined by assay-based typing. What the authors observed across the whole study: The amount of clinical and demographic metadata varied by source and participant and was provided uncurated.

TCRbeta CDR3 regions were amplified from genomic DNA using the immunoSEQ Assay, a bias-controlled multiplex PCR. The study's own analysis went as follows. Nucleated cell counts per sample were estimated from amplification of reference gene primers within the assay. To quantify the absolute abundance of each unique TCRbeta CDR3 rearrangement, sequence reads were collapsed and filtered. For each sample, productive Simpson clonality was calculated as the square root of Simpson's diversity index over productive rearrangements. What TCRdb holds here is the immuneACCESS table cut down to in-frame rearrangements. Part of the clones is not present; checked against another copy, under half of the missing clones reflect an unresolved V gene, and the others are unexplained. That table gives V, J and clone size, and the DNA gave D and trimming. In all, the sample holds more than 400,000 clones, and roughly 87% of those were seen once. The ten largest make up about 0.65% of the sample.

In the prospective study, participants were about 18 to 90 years old, resided in about two dozen geographic areas of the United States, and were enrolled through a virtual design. In the prospective study, cohorts were assigned on the basis of participant-reported clinical history obtained from a screening survey and a study questionnaire. ImmuneRACE Cohort 3 recovered participants were defined by two consecutive negative NP/OP PCR tests, healthcare professional clearance, or symptom resolution. Mobile phlebotomists in the prospective study collected whole blood, serum and a nasopharyngeal or oropharyngeal swab from every participant. Prospective study participants could optionally give additional blood draws and questionnaires over an approximately two-month period. Blood samples from the prospective study were shipped frozen or at room temperature prior to DNA extraction. The CDR3 numbers 17 residues from cysteine through phenylalanine. CDR3 DNA is the only sequence kept; it has 51 bases, read in frame from the first base. V sheds 0 bases and J sheds 3 bases, leaving 17 bases between their ends. The CDR1 and CDR2 encoded by the germline V gene are MRHNA and SNTAGT.

In regard to this clone: It lacks a known antigen. Base qualities are not recorded, but no much larger clone differs from it by a single base.

The sequence derives from a woman between 18 and 29 years old who had recovered from COVID-19. The sequencing input was PBMCs or T cells enriched from blood (not recorded which). The rearranged chain carries TRBV6-4 and TRBJ1-2; possibly the D gene is TRBD1, per 6 matching bases. The DNA sequence is TGTGCCAGCAGTGACTCGGGGGCTCCCGAGGGGGACTATGGCTACACCTTC. Translation gives CASSDSGAPEGDYGYTF.